These T cell receptor beta chains were read from a single sample in a study of T cell responses to AZD1222 COVID-19 vaccine. Assay: immunoSEQ multiplex PCR; the TCRdb copy retains only in-frame clones and omits some. The top ten clones hold 5.5% to 7% of a sample with 90,000 to 120,000 clones, approximately 90% of them seen once. The material sequenced was peripheral blood, taken 28 days after the second AZD1222 dose. The origin of the receptors is an adult who received the AZD1222 COVID-19 vaccine. The CDR3 runs from the conserved cysteine through the conserved F or W. Fields, in order: J gene, D gene, V gene, clone size, CDR3 protein, CDR3 DNA. A D gene is named only where the DNA matches it firmly. Only part of the rows carry a size: once, few, many, or a class if the clone is expanded.

j_call: TRBJ1-2
d_call: -
v_call: TRBV12-3/TRBV12-4
clone_size: -
cdr3_aa: CASSSPPGGYTF
cdr3_nt: TGTGCCAGCAGTTCCCCCCCTGGTGGCTACACCTTC

j_call: TRBJ2-7
d_call: -
v_call: TRBV28
clone_size: -
cdr3_aa: CASSLRVGLYEQYF
cdr3_nt: TGTGCCAGCAGTTTAAGGGTTGGGCTCTACGAGCAGTACTTC

j_call: TRBJ2-5
d_call: TRBD2
v_call: TRBV27
clone_size: -
cdr3_aa: CASSFVGAGAQYF
cdr3_nt: TGTGCCAGCAGTTTTGTTGGGGCGGGGGCCCAGTACTTC

j_call: TRBJ2-7
d_call: TRBD1
v_call: TRBV9
clone_size: -
cdr3_aa: CASSQGGQGVYEQYF
cdr3_nt: TGTGCCAGCAGCCAGGGGGGACAGGGGGTCTACGAGCAGTACTTC

j_call: TRBJ2-1
d_call: -
v_call: TRBV11-3
clone_size: -
cdr3_aa: CASSLAGDSSYNEQFF
cdr3_nt: TGTGCCAGCAGCTTAGCGGGGGACAGCTCCTACAATGAGCAGTTCTTC

j_call: TRBJ2-7
d_call: -
v_call: TRBV7-8
clone_size: -
cdr3_aa: CASSSGNPYEQYF
cdr3_nt: TGTGCCAGCAGCTCAGGGAACCCCTACGAGCAGTACTTC

j_call: TRBJ1-5
d_call: -
v_call: TRBV19
clone_size: once
cdr3_aa: CASSVSGGRQPQHF
cdr3_nt: TGTGCCAGTAGTGTATCAGGAGGGCGTCAGCCCCAGCATTTT

j_call: TRBJ2-5
d_call: -
v_call: TRBV7-9
clone_size: -
cdr3_aa: CASSLALAAETQYF
cdr3_nt: TGTGCCAGCAGCTTAGCTTTAGCGGCAGAGACCCAGTACTTC

j_call: TRBJ2-3
d_call: -
v_call: TRBV5-5
clone_size: -
cdr3_aa: CASRSPGLTDTQYF
cdr3_nt: TGTGCCAGCAGATCTCCCGGGCTAACAGATACGCAGTATTTT

j_call: TRBJ2-1
d_call: -
v_call: TRBV3-1/TRBV3-2
clone_size: -
cdr3_aa: CASRHDYEQFF
cdr3_nt: TGTGCCAGCAGGCATGACTACGAGCAGTTCTTC

j_call: TRBJ1-3
d_call: -
v_call: TRBV9
clone_size: once
cdr3_aa: CASSVGGLGNTIYF
cdr3_nt: TGTGCCAGCAGCGTAGGGGGCCTCGGGAACACCATATATTTT

j_call: TRBJ2-7
d_call: -
v_call: TRBV7-2
clone_size: -
cdr3_aa: CASSLDVRRGFYEQYF
cdr3_nt: TGTGCCAGCAGCTTAGATGTCCGGAGAGGGTTCTACGAGCAGTACTTC

j_call: TRBJ1-6
d_call: -
v_call: TRBV5-1
clone_size: -
cdr3_aa: CASSLEGNSPLHF
cdr3_nt: TGCGCCAGCAGCTTGGAGGGCAATTCACCCCTCCACTTT

j_call: TRBJ1-4
d_call: TRBD1
v_call: TRBV7-2
clone_size: -
cdr3_aa: CASSYDRATNEKLFF
cdr3_nt: TGTGCCAGCAGCTATGACAGGGCAACTAATGAAAAACTGTTTTTT

j_call: TRBJ1-2
d_call: -
v_call: TRBV7-9
clone_size: -
cdr3_aa: CASSTPGRGRGYTF
cdr3_nt: TGTGCCAGCAGCACTCCGGGACGAGGTAGAGGCTACACCTTC

j_call: TRBJ1-2
d_call: -
v_call: TRBV6-5
clone_size: once
cdr3_aa: CASRRTGNYGYTF
cdr3_nt: TGTGCCAGCAGGAGGACGGGGAACTATGGCTACACCTTC

j_call: TRBJ1-2
d_call: TRBD1
v_call: TRBV6-5
clone_size: -
cdr3_aa: CASIRQGAQGYTF
cdr3_nt: TGTGCCAGCATCAGACAGGGGGCGCAGGGCTACACCTTC

j_call: TRBJ1-1
d_call: -
v_call: TRBV5-1
clone_size: -
cdr3_aa: CASSLNSNTEAFF
cdr3_nt: TGCGCCAGCAGCTTGAACAGCAACACTGAAGCTTTCTTT

j_call: TRBJ2-1
d_call: TRBD2
v_call: TRBV5-6
clone_size: -
cdr3_aa: CASSSGTSVYNEQFF
cdr3_nt: TGTGCCAGCAGCTCCGGGACTAGCGTCTACAATGAGCAGTTCTTC

j_call: TRBJ1-1
d_call: -
v_call: TRBV11-2
clone_size: -
cdr3_aa: CASSQVVVGSGKNTEAFF
cdr3_nt: TGTGCCAGCAGCCAGGTCGTTGTAGGGTCAGGGAAGAACACTGAAGCTTTCTTT